This TCR beta chain was obtained from a study of cytotoxic CD8 clonotypes in ibrutinib-treated CLL. The study's findings and limits: The study found clonality rose at ibrutinib response, then fell toward baseline at progression.

The germline CDR1 and CDR2 sequences are KGHSH and LQKENI. Trimming left V 2 bases short and J 0 bases short, with 12 bases between. This CDR3 region has 16 residues. In the case of this clone: Its antigen is unknown.

Produced via immunoSEQ multiplex PCR; TCRdb's table is partial and in-frame only. The table lists about 140,000 clones, 70% to 85% of them singletons, with roughly a quarter in the top ten. The sequenced sample was PBMCs, obtained after 12 months of ibrutinib treatment. This receptor was obtained from a human donor with chronic lymphocytic leukemia. This chain links TRBV18 with TRBJ2-3; TRBD2 is a possible D gene (5 bases). CDR3 loop: CASSPRTWTSTDTQYF. The DNA for the CDR3 is TGTGCCAGCTCACCAAGAACGTGGACTAGCACAGATACGCAGTATTTT.